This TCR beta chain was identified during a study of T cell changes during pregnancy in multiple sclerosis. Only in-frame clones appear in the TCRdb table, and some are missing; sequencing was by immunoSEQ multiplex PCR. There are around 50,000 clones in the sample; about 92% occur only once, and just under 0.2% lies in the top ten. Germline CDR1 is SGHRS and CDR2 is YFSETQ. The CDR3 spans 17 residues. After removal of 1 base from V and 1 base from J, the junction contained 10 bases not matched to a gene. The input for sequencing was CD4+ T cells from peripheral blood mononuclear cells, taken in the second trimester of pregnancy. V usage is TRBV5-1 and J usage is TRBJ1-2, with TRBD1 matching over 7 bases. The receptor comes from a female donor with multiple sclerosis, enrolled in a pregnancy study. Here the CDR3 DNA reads TGCGCCAGCAGCTTGATGGGACAGCACAATATTAACTATGGCTACACCTTC. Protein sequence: CASSLMGQHNINYGYTF.